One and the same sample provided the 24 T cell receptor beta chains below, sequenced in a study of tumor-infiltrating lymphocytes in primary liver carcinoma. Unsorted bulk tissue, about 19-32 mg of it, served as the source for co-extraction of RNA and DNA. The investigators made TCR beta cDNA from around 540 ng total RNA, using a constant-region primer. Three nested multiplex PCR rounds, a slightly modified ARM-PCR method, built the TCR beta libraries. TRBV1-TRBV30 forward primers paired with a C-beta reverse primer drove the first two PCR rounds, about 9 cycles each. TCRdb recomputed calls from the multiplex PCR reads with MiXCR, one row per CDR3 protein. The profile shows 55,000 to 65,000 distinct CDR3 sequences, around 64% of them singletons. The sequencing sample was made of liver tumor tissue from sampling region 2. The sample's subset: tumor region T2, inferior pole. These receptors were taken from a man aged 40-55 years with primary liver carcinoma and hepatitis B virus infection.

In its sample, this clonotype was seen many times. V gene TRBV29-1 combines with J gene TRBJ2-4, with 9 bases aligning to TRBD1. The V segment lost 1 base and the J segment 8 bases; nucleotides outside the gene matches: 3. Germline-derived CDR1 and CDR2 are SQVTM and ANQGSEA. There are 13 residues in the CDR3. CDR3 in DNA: TGCAGCGTTGAAGCGGACAGGGGTGACATTCAGTACTTC. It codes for CSVEADRGDIQYF.

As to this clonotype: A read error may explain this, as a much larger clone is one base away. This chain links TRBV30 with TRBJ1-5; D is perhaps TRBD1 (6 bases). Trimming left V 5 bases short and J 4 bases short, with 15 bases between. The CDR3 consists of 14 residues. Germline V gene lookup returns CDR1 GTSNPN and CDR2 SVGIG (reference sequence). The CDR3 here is CAWDEGVANQPQHF. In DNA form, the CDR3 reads TGTGCCTGGGACGAGGGGGTTGCTAATCAGCCCCAGCATTTT.

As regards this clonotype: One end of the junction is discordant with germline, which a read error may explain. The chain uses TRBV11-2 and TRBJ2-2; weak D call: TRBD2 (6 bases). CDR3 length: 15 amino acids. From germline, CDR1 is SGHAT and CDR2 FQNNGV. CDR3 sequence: CVRSFAGSNTGEPFF. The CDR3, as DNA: TGTGTCCGCAGCTTTGCGGGATCGAACACCGGGGAGCCGTTTTTT. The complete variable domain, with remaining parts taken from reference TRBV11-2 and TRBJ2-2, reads EAGVAQSPRYKIIEKRQSVAFWCNPISGHATLYWYQQILGQGPKLLIQFQNNGVVDDSQLPKDRFSAERLKGVDSTLKIQPAKLEDSAVYLCVRSFAGSNTGEPFFGEGSRLTVL.

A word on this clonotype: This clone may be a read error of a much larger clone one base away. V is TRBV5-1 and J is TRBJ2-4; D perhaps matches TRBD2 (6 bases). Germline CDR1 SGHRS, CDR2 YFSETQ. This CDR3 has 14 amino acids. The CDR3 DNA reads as TGCGCCAGCAGCTTCGGGACTCTGGAAAACATTCGGTACTTC. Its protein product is CASSFGTLENIRYF.

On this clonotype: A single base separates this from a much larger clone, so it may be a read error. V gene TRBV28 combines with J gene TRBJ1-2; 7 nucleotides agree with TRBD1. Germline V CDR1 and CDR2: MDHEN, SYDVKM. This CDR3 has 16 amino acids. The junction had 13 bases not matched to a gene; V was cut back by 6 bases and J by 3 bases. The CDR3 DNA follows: TGTGCCAGCAGATCCACTCCTGACAGGGAGTACTATGGCTACACCTTC. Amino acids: CASRSTPDREYYGYTF.

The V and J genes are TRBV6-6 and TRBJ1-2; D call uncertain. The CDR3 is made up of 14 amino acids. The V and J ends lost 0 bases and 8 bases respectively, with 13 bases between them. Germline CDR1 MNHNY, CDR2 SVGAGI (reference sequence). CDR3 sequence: CASSYSAEALGYTF. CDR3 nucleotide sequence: TGTGCCAGCAGTTACTCGGCAGAGGCTCTCGGCTACACCTTC.

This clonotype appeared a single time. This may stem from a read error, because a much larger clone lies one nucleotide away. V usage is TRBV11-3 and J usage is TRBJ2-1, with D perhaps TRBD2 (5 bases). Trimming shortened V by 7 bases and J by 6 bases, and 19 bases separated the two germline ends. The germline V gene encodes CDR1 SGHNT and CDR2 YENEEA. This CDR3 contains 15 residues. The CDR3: CASNLQSGGFNEQFF. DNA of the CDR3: TGTGCCAGCAACCTACAAAGCGGAGGTTTCAATGAGCAGTTCTTC. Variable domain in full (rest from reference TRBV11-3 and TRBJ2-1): EAGVVQSPRYKIIEKKQPVAFWCNPISGHNTLYWYLQNLGQGPELLIRYENEEAVDDSQLPKDRFSAERLKGVDSTLKIQPAELGDSAVYLCASNLQSGGFNEQFFGPGTRLTVL.

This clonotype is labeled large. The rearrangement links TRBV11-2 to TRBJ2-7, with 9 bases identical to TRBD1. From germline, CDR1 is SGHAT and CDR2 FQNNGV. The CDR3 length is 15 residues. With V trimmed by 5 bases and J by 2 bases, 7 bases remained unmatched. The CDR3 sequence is CASSQGTGRTYEQYF. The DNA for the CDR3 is TGTGCCAGCAGCCAAGGGACAGGGAGAACCTACGAGCAGTACTTC.

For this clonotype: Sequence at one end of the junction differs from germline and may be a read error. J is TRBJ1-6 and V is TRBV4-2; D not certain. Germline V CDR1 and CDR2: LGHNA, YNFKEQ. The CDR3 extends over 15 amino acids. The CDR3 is CASRLHSNQNSPLQF. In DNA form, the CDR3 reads TGTGCCAGCAGGCTTCATTCCAACCAAAATTCACCCCTCCAGTTT.

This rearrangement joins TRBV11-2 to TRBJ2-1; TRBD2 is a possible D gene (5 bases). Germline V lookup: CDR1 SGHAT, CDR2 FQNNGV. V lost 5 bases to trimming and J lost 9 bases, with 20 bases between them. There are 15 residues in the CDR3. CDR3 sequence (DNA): TGTGCCAGCAGCCCCCAATGGGAGAGATTGGGTGAGCAGTTCTTC. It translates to CASSPQWERLGEQFF.

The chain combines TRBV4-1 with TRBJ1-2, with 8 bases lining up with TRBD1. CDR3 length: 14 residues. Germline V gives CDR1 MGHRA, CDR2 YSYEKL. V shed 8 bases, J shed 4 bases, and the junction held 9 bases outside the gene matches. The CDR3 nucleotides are TGCGCCAGCGGTGCGACAGGGGAAGGCTATGGCTACACCTTC. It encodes CASGATGEGYGYTF.

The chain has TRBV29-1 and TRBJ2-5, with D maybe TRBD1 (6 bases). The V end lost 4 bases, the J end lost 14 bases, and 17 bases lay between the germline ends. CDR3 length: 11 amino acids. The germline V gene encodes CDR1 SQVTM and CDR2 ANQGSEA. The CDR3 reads CSVVTGTSSYF. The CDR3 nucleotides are TGCAGCGTTGTTACCGGGACATCAAGCTACTTC.

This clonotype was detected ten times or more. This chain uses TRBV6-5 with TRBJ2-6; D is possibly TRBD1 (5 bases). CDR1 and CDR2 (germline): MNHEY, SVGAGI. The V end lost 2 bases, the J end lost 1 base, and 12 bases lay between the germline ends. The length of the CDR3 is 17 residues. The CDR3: CASSYPQGLSGANVLTF. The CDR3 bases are TGTGCCAGCAGTTACCCTCAGGGTTTATCTGGGGCCAACGTCCTGACTTTC.

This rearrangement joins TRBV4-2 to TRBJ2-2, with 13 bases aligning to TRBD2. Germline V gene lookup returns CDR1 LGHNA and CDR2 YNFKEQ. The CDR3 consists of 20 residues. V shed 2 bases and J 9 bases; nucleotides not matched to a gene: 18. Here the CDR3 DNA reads TGTGCCAGCAGCCAAAAGAGGACTAGCGGGAGTCGGTGGGACGCCAGGGAGCTGTTTTTT. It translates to CASSQKRTSGSRWDARELFF.

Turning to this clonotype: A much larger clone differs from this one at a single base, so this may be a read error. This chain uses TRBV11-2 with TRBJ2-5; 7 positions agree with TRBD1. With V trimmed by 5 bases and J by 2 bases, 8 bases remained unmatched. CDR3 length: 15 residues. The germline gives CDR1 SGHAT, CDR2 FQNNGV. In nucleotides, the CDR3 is TGTGCCAGCAGCAGGAAAGGGGGCAGGCAAGAGACCCAGTACTTC. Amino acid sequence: CASSRKGGRQETQYF.

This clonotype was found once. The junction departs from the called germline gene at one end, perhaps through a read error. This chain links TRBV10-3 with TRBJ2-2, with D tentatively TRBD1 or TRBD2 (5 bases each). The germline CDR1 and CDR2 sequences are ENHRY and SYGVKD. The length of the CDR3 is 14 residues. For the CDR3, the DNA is TGTACCGTCAGGGAGCGGAACGACACCGGGGACCTGTTTTTT. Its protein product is CTVRERNDTGDLFF.

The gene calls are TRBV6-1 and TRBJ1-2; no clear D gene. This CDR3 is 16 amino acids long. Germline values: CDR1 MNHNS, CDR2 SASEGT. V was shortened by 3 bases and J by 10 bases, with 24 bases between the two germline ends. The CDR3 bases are TGTGCCAGCAGTGATGGTGTCGGCAGACCTGACTACGACTACACCTTC. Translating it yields CASSDGVGRPDYDYTF.

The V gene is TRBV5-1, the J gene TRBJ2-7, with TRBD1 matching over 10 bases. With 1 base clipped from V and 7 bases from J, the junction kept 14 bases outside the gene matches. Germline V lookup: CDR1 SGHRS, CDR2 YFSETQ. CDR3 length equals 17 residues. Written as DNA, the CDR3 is TGCGCCAGCAGCTTGACCCTTTCGGGACAGGGGCAGAGTGAGCAGTACTTC. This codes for CASSLTLSGQGQSEQYF.

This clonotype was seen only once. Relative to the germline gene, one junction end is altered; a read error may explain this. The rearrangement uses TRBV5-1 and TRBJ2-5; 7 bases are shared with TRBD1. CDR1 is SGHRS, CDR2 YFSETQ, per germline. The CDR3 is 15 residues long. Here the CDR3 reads CASSLVSFGTETQYF. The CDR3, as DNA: TGCGCCAGCAGTTTGGTATCATTCGGGACAGAGACACAGTACTTC.

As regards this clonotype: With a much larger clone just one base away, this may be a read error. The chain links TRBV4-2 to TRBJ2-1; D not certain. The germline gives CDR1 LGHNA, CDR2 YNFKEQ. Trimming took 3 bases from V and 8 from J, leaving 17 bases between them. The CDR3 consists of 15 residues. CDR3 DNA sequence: TGTGCCAGCAGCCATGTTAGTTTTTCCGGCGATGAGCAGTTCTTC. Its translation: CASSHVSFSGDEQFF.

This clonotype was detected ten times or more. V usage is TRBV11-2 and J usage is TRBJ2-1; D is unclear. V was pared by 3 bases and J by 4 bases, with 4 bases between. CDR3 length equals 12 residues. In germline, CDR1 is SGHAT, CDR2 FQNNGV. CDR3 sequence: CASSFNYNEQFF. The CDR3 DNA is TGTGCCAGCAGCTTCAATTACAATGAGCAGTTCTTC.

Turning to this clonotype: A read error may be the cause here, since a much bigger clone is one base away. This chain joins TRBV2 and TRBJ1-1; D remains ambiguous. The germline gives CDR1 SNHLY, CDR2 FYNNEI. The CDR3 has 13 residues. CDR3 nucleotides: TGTGCCAGCAGTGAGAATGGGGTCACTGAAGCTTCCTTT. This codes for CASSENGVTEASF. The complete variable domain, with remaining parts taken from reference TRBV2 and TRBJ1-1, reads EPEVTQTPSHQVTQMGQEVILRCVPISNHLYFYWYRQILGQKVEFLVSFYNNEISEKSEIFDDQFSVERPDGSNFTLKIRSTKLEDSAMYFCASSENGVTEASFGQGTRLTVV.

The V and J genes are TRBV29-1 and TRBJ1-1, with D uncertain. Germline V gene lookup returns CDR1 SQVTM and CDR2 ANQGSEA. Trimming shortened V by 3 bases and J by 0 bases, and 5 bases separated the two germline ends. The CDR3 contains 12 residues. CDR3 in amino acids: CSVDRMNTEAFF. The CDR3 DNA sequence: TGCAGCGTTGACAGGATGAACACTGAAGCTTTCTTT.

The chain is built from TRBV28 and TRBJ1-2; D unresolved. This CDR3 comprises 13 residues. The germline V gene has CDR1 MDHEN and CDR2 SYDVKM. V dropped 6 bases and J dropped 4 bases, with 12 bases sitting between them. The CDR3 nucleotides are TGTGCCAGCAGCGCTGGCGGTCTCTATGGCTACACCTTC. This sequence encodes CASSAGGLYGYTF.